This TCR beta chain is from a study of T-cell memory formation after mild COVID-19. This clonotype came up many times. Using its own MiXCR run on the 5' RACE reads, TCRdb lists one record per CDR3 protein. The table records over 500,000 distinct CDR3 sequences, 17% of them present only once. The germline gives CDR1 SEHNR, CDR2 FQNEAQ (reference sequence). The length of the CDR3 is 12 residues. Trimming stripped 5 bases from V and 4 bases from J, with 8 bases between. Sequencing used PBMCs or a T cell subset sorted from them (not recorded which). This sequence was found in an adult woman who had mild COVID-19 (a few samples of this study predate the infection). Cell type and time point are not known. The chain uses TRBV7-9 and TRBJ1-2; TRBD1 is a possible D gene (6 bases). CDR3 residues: CASSRDIYGYTF. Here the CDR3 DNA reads TGTGCCAGCAGCCGGGACATCTATGGCTACACCTTC. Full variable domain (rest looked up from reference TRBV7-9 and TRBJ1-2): DTGVSQNPRHKITKRGQNVTFRCDPISEHNRLYWYRQTLGQGPEFLTYFQNEAQLEKSRLLSDRFSAERPKGSFSTLEIQRTEQGDSAMYLCASSRDIYGYTFGSGTRLTVV.